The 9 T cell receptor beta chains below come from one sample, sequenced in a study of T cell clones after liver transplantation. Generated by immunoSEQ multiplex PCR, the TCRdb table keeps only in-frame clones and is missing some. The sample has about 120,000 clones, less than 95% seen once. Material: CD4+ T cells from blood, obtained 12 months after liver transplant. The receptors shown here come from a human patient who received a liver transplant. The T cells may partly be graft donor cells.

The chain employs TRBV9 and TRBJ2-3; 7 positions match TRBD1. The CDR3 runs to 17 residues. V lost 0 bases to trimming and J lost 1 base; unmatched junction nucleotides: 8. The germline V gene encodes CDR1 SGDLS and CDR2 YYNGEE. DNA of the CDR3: TGTGCCAGCAGCGTAGGGGCAGGGGGTTTTGGCACAGATACGCAGTATTTT. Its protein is CASSVGAGGFGTDTQYF.

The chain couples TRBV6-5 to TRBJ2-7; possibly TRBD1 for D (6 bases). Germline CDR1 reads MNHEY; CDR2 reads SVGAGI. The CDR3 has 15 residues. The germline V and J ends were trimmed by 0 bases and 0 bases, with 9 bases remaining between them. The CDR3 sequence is CASSYSRGISYEQYF. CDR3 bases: TGTGCCAGCAGTTACTCGAGGGGGATCTCCTACGAGCAGTACTTC.

The CDR3 coding sequence is TGCAGCGTTGAGGGAGTAGGGTGGGACTACGAGCAGTACTTC. It yields the protein CSVEGVGWDYEQYF. The chain carries TRBV29-1 and TRBJ2-7, with D perhaps matching TRBD2 (5 bases). Germline V gene sequence: CDR1 SQVTM, CDR2 ANQGSEA. This CDR3 is built from 14 residues. Trimming pared 3 bases from V and 3 bases from J, leaving 15 bases between.

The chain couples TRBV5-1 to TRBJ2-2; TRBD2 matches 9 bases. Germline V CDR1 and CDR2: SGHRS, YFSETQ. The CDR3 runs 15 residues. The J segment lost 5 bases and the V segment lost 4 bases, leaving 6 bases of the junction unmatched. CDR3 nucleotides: TGCGCCAGCAGCCCACCAGCGGGAGGAACCGGGGAGCTGTTTTTT. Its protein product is CASSPPAGGTGELFF.

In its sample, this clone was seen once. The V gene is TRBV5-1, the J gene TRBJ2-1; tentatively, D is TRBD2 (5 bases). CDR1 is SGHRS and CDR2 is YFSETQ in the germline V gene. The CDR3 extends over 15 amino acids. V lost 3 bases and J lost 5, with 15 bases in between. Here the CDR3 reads CASSSYGGPDNEQFF. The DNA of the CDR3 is TGCGCCAGCAGCTCATACGGAGGACCAGACAATGAGCAGTTCTTC.

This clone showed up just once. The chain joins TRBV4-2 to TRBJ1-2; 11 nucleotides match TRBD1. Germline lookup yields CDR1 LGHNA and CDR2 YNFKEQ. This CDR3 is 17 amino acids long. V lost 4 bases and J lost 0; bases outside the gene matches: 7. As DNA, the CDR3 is TGTGCCAGCAGCCTGGACAGGGGGCAATCATCTAACTATGGCTACACCTTC. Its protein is CASSLDRGQSSNYGYTF.

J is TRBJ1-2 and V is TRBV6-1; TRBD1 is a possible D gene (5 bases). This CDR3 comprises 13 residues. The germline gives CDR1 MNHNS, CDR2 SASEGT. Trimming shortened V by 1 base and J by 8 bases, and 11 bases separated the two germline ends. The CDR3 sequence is CASSEDTEGGYTF. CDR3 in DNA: TGTGCCAGCAGTGAAGACACCGAGGGGGGCTACACCTTC.

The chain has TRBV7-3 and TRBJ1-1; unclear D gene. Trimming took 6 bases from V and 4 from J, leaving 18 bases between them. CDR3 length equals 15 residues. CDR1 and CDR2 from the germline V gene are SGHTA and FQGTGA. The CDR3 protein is CASSQGTGLGTEAFF. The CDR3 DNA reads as TGTGCCAGCAGTCAAGGTACGGGTCTTGGCACTGAAGCTTTCTTT.

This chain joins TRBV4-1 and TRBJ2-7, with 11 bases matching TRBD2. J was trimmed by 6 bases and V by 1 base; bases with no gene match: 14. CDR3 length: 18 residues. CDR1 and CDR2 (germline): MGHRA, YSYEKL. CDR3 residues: CASSQVLAGVVAPLEQYF. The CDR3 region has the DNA TGCGCCAGCAGCCAAGTACTAGCGGGAGTGGTGGCCCCCCTCGAGCAGTACTTC.